The 19 T cell receptor beta chains reported below all come from one sample, sequenced in a study of cytomegalovirus exposure and HLA in healthy donors. Both 60 Vbeta primers and 13 Jbeta primers went into the PCR. Profiling relied on immunoSEQ multiplex PCR, and the TCRdb table lists in-frame clones only, not all of them. The top ten hold around 5.4% of the sample, which has roughly 240,000 clones, over 80% seen once. Sequencing was carried out using PBMCs. The receptors stem from a woman between 40 and 50 years old in good health and CMV-seropositive.

V and J are TRBV4-1 and TRBJ2-1; TRBD2 agrees at 11 bases. V lost 2 bases and J lost 5; bases outside the gene matches: 5. Germline V gives CDR1 MGHRA, CDR2 YSYEKL. The CDR3 consists of 16 residues. The CDR3 here is CASSQTGTSGNNEQFF. The CDR3 DNA is TGCGCCAGCAGCCAAACCGGGACTAGCGGCAACAATGAGCAGTTCTTC.

Of note for this clone: At one boundary the junction diverges from the germline segment, which might be a read error. This chain uses TRBV7-9 with TRBJ1-1; 7 positions match TRBD1. Germline CDR1 is SEHNR and CDR2 is FQNEAQ (reference sequence). The CDR3 is made up of 14 amino acids. CDR3 in DNA: TGTTCCAGCAGCCTCGGACAGGTGGGGACTGAAGCTTTCTTT. It codes for CSSSLGQVGTEAFF.

The chain uses TRBV6-1 and TRBJ2-6; 7 nucleotides align to TRBD1. V lost 4 bases, J lost 0 bases, and 12 bases stayed unmatched. The germline gives CDR1 MNHNS, CDR2 SASEGT. The CDR3 runs 19 residues. The CDR3 nucleotides are TGTGCCAGCAGTGCCGCCCTCGGGACAGCTTACTCTGGGGCCAACGTCCTGACTTTC. Translating gives CASSAALGTAYSGANVLTF.

The V and J genes are TRBV5-4 and TRBJ2-3, with TRBD1 matching over 9 bases. In germline, CDR1 is SGHNT, CDR2 YYREEE (reference sequence). V lost 4 bases to trimming and J lost 5 bases; unmatched junction nucleotides: 2. This CDR3 has 13 amino acids. The CDR3 is CASSGDRVDTQYF. Written as DNA, the CDR3 is TGTGCCAGCAGCGGGGACAGGGTAGATACGCAGTATTTT.

This clone was observed a few times. The CDR3 reads CATSTWTGGADNEQFF. CDR3 DNA sequence: TGTGCCACCAGCACCTGGACAGGGGGCGCGGACAATGAGCAGTTCTTC. The rearrangement uses TRBV15 and TRBJ2-1; 11 positions match TRBD1. J lost 5 bases, V lost 4 bases, and 7 bases had no gene match. There are 16 residues in the CDR3. Germline V gives CDR1 LNHNV, CDR2 YYDKDF (reference sequence).

The V and J genes are TRBV6-5 and TRBJ1-5; D is perhaps TRBD1 (5 bases). Germline CDR1 and CDR2: MNHEY and SVGAGI. The V end lost 8 bases, the J end lost 4 bases, and 12 bases lay between the germline ends. This CDR3 region has 13 residues. The CDR3 nucleotides are TGTGCCAGCGGGGGGGAGACAAATCAGCCCCAGCATTTT. This sequence encodes CASGGETNQPQHF.

This rearrangement joins TRBV30 to TRBJ1-5; D unresolved. The CDR3 has 12 residues. V was pared by 1 base and J by 4 bases, with 5 bases between. Germline V CDR1 and CDR2: GTSNPN, SVGIG (reference sequence). The CDR3 bases are TGTGCCTGGAGTGGGCAGAATCAGCCCCAGCATTTT. It is translated as CAWSGQNQPQHF.

V gene TRBV9 combines with J gene TRBJ2-7, with 11 bases lining up with TRBD2. Trimming cost V 2 bases and J 3 bases; bases outside gene matches: 4. Germline values: CDR1 SGDLS, CDR2 YYNGEE. There are 15 residues in the CDR3. DNA for the CDR3: TGTGCCAGCAGCGTGGGACTAGCGGCGGGCTACGAGCAGTACTTC. It specifies CASSVGLAAGYEQYF.

The chain carries TRBV7-7 and TRBJ2-5; D remains unclear. The CDR3 loop spans 15 amino acids. Trimming took 4 bases from V and 5 from J, leaving 17 bases between them. Germline values: CDR1 SSHAT, CDR2 FNYEAQ (reference sequence). Here the CDR3 DNA reads TGTGCCAGCAGCTCCACGACTCTCCCTAGGGAGACCCAGTACTTC. This gives the protein CASSSTTLPRETQYF. Full variable domain (missing parts from reference TRBV7-7 and TRBJ2-5): GAGVSQSPRYKVTKRGQDVTLRCDPISSHATLYWYQQALGQGPEFLTYFNYEAQPDKSGLPSDRFSAERPEGSISTLTIQRTEQRDSAMYRCASSSTTLPRETQYFGPGTRLLVL.

The chain joins TRBV5-4 to TRBJ2-1; D may be TRBD2 (6 bases). The CDR3 extends over 15 amino acids. V gave up 3 bases and J gave up 1 base, with 11 bases separating them. Germline CDR1 and CDR2: SGHNT and YYREEE (reference sequence). The CDR3 bases are TGTGCCAGCAGCTCTTCCGGGACTTCCTACAATGAGCAGTTCTTC. Translating it yields CASSSSGTSYNEQFF. The full variable domain, with the rest looked up from reference TRBV5-4 and TRBJ2-1, is ETGVTQSPTHLIKTRGQQVTLRCSSQSGHNTVSWYQQALGQGPQFIFQYYREEENGRGNFPPRFSGLQFPNYSSELNVNALELDDSALYLCASSSSGTSYNEQFFGPGTRLTVL.

This chain joins TRBV9 and TRBJ2-2; no reliable D call. This CDR3 region has 15 residues. The germline gives CDR1 SGDLS, CDR2 YYNGEE. V dropped 3 bases and J dropped 6 bases, with 15 bases sitting between them. This chain's CDR3 is CASSGSGSAAGELFF. For the CDR3, the DNA is TGTGCCAGCAGCGGGAGTGGCAGCGCCGCCGGGGAGCTGTTTTTT.

The rearrangement links TRBV19 to TRBJ1-1, with D possibly being TRBD1 (6 bases). V was trimmed by 7 bases and J by 6 bases, leaving 15 bases between them. Germline V lookup: CDR1 LNHDA, CDR2 SQIVND (reference sequence). This CDR3 spans 13 amino acids. CDR3 nucleotides: TGTGCCAGTACCACAGGGTTGGGAGCTGAAGCTTTCTTT. This translates into CASTTGLGAEAFF. Complete variable domain (other parts from reference TRBV19 and TRBJ1-1): DGGITQSPKYLFRKEGQNVTLSCEQNLNHDAMYWYRQDPGQGLRLIYYSQIVNDFQKGDIAEGYSVSREKKESFPLTVTSAQKNPTAFYLCASTTGLGAEAFFGQGTRLTVV.

This sequence joins TRBV6-1 and TRBJ2-1; tentatively, D is TRBD2 (6 bases). V dropped 4 bases and J dropped 7 bases, with 20 bases sitting between them. The CDR3 runs to 16 residues. CDR1 is MNHNS and CDR2 is SASEGT in the germline V gene. The CDR3 DNA is TGTGCCAGCAGTGCCACTAGCTGGAATGTCCAGAATGAGCAGTTCTTC. It translates to CASSATSWNVQNEQFF.

The chain uses TRBV9 and TRBJ2-1; 7 bases line up with TRBD2. J lost 6 bases, V lost 2 bases, and 8 bases had no gene match. The germline gives CDR1 SGDLS, CDR2 YYNGEE. The CDR3 covers 15 residues. The CDR3 here is CASSVSGGALNEQFF. For the CDR3, the DNA is TGTGCCAGCAGCGTCTCGGGAGGCGCCCTCAATGAGCAGTTCTTC.

The chain is built from TRBV18 and TRBJ2-7; 7 nucleotides align to TRBD1. The CDR3 consists of 16 residues. After removal of 5 bases from V and 1 base from J, the junction contained 11 bases not matched to a gene. Germline V lookup: CDR1 KGHSH, CDR2 LQKENI. Here the CDR3 DNA reads TGTGCCAGCTCATCCCCGTTGGACAGGCGATCCTACGAGCAGTACTTC. This encodes CASSSPLDRRSYEQYF.

V is TRBV7-9 and J is TRBJ1-5; TRBD1 might be the D (5 bases). CDR1 and CDR2 (germline): SEHNR, FQNEAQ (reference sequence). The CDR3 extends over 14 amino acids. V lost 3 bases and J 6 bases, leaving 12 bases between the germline ends. CDR3 sequence reads: CASSFGGATQPQHF. Here the CDR3 DNA reads TGTGCCAGCAGCTTTGGAGGGGCGACTCAGCCCCAGCATTTT.

The chain links TRBV18 to TRBJ2-1; TRBD2 matches 7 bases. This CDR3 contains 15 residues. Germline CDR1 is KGHSH and CDR2 is LQKENI. The J segment lost 4 bases and the V segment lost 3 bases, leaving 6 bases of the junction unmatched. CDR3: CASSPGAGAYNEQFF. The CDR3 DNA reads TGTGCCAGCTCACCCGGGGCGGGAGCGTACAATGAGCAGTTCTTC.

V is TRBV6-1 and J is TRBJ2-2; D may be TRBD1 (5 bases). The germline gives CDR1 MNHNS, CDR2 SASEGT. Between the trimmed V and J ends, which lost 4 bases and 0 bases, there was a span of 9 bases. The CDR3 spans 15 residues. The CDR3 sequence: CASSVGHPNTGELFF. The CDR3 nucleotides are TGTGCCAGCAGTGTTGGACACCCGAACACCGGGGAGCTGTTTTTT.

This clone was observed a handful of times. The chain links TRBV29-1 to TRBJ2-7, with D tentatively TRBD1 (6 bases). Germline V gene data show CDR1 as SQVTM and CDR2 as ANQGSEA. This CDR3 spans 12 amino acids. Deletions cut 7 bases from V and 2 bases from J, with 12 bases between. DNA for the CDR3: TGCAGCGGAGGGACATCCACCTACGAGCAGTACTTC. Its translation: CSGGTSTYEQYF.